This paragraph covers one TCR beta chain sequence. This entry comes from a study of blood T cell repertoires in COVID-19. Study details: The United States, Italy and Spain provided the acute and convalescent COVID-19 samples. T cells, B-cell-depleted T cells, or PBMCs provided the cDNA or gDNA that served as material.

CDR1 is MDHEN and CDR2 is SYDVKM in the germline V gene. The CDR3 has 15 amino acids. Losses at the gene ends were 2 bases for V and 6 bases for J; bases not matched to a gene: 5. Under the authors' procedure: Reference gene primer amplification gave estimated nucleated cell counts. Here immunoSEQ multiplex PCR was the method, and the copy in TCRdb shows in-frame clones only, minus some. V, J and clone size derive from that table, while D and trimming were established from the DNA sequence. The sample lists roughly 350,000 clones, roughly 85% seen once, with about 3.6% in the top ten. The receptor's source is a young woman with acute or convalescent COVID-19. The V and J genes are TRBV28 and TRBJ2-1; 9 bases align to TRBD2. The sequencing input was peripheral blood. CDR3 sequence reads: CASSLSGRFGNEQFF. Here the CDR3 DNA reads TGTGCCAGCAGTTTAAGCGGGAGGTTTGGCAATGAGCAGTTCTTC.